One T cell receptor beta chain is described in this entry. Its target antigen remains unknown. One base away there is no much larger clone; base qualities are not given. Library preparation used PCR. TCR sequencing of DNA from cultured CD4+ T cells used the Oncomine TCR Beta short-read assay at the Johns Hopkins FTIC core. The QIAamp micro DNA kit was used to extract genomic DNA from the cultured CD4+ T cells. Oncomine TCR Beta libraries made from cultured CD4+ T cells were pooled using unique dual indexes and sequenced on an Illumina iSeq 100. In the paper's pipeline: Non-productive sequences were filtered out, and CDR3s that did not start with C, did not end with F or W, or were shorter than 7 amino acids were discarded. The MANAFEST web application was used to identify antigen-specific clonotypes by comparing peptide-stimulated wells against reference wells and other culture wells. Positive clones required FDR below 0.05, an odds ratio above 5, and productive frequency above 0.1% in at least two of three replicate wells. Cross-reactive clonotypes were defined as significantly expanded in both SARS-CoV-2 spike wells and at least one common cold coronavirus spike condition. Similarity between CDR3 sequences was evaluated in R version 3.6.1 using Levenshtein distances (stringdist) and unrooted phylogenetic trees (ape). TCRdb applied fastp at Q25 and MiXCR to the public reads, then kept only in-frame beta chains. When rows share a CDR3 protein, they turn into one entry using the most common DNA and genes. What appears here as the V and J calls and clone size reflects TCRdb's work, not the paper's. This sample gives 12,000 or so distinct CDR3 sequences in total; 38% of them show up just once. The top ten hold 20% to 30% of the sample.

Reading from cysteine to phenylalanine, the CDR3 counts 17 amino acids. The retained sequence is limited to the CDR3, 51 bases, with the frame set at the first base. Sequences MNHEY (CDR1) and SVGAGI (CDR2) are obtained from the germline V gene. Deletion took 6 bases off V and 0 bases off J, with a span of 15 bases between the germline ends. This specimen's treatment or condition label, interpreted: roughly 11-day PBMC culture with coronavirus spike peptide pools or control peptides (ViraFEST assay). To expand antigen-specific T cells with peptide pools and then pick out the expanded clonotypes through TCR sequencing, the study relied on the ViraFEST assay. The convalescent patients' positive SARS-CoV-2 PCR tests fell between March and December 2020, which was before the Alpha, Beta and Delta variants emerged in the United States. PBMCs were cultured at fewer than 2.5 million per well in IMDM supplemented with about 5.5% human AB serum and about 9.6 IU/ml IL-2, with approximately 9.2 ug/ml peptide pools added. On days 3 and 7, half of the culture medium was replaced with fresh IL-2-containing medium. After less than twelve days of culture, CD4+ T cells were isolated by negative selection with the EasySep CD4+ T cell isolation kit. PBMCs were separated from whole blood using Ficoll-Paque Plus gradient centrifugation and then either used fresh or cryopreserved at -140C. Triplicate wells were generally used for each culture condition.

These data are taken from a study of vaccination and CD4 T cells after COVID-19 (dated by TCRdb to between 2020 and 2023). At the level of the whole study: Every convalescent patient had a positive nasal swab PCR test for SARS-CoV-2, with mild disease in several patients and severe disease in one. Participants got two doses of the Pfizer-BioNTech BNT162b2 vaccine (n=8) or two doses of the Moderna mRNA-1273 vaccine (n=2). In control cultures, a CEFX viral epitope pool was used as positive control, an HIV-1 Nef peptide pool was used as negative control, or no peptide was added. Culture stimuli were overlapping spike peptide pools from SARS-CoV-2 and from the common cold coronaviruses HCoV-NL63, HCoV-OC43 and HCoV-229E. In 10 COVID-19 convalescent patients and a few infection-naive healthy vaccine recipients, researchers compared the spike-specific CD4+ TCR repertoire from before mRNA vaccination with the repertoire from after. The convalescent cohort comprised six males and four females, including two Hispanic individuals, seven Caucasians, two Asians and one multiracial person. Post-COVID blood samples were collected from convalescent patients a median of roughly 100 days after diagnosis, with a range of about 30 to 161 days. The time from the second vaccine dose to post-vaccine blood sampling had a median of roughly 70 days and ranged from about 14 to 241 days. Study-wide conclusions, independent of this receptor: The median number of SARS-CoV-2-reactive clonotypes rose from 20 to 25 after infection to 35 to 45 after vaccination, but the change was not significant. The number of convalescent patients in the study was relatively small, and the study did not examine early timepoints following natural infection. Of the vaccine-specific clones found in convalescent patients, nearly all (304 of 307) were mono-reactive for SARS-CoV-2 spike instead of being cross-reactive with common cold coronaviruses. Among convalescent patients, a median about 86% of the SARS-CoV-2-reactive clones seen after vaccination appeared only after vaccination, which suggests priming specific to the vaccine.

The chain joins TRBV6-5 to TRBJ2-6; the D gene may be TRBD1 or TRBD2, since each aligns over 5 bases. This TCR was recovered from a human donor with COVID-19. Sequenced: cultured CD4+ T cells from blood. DNA sequence: TGTGCCAGCAGATACCGGGACGTCTCCTCTGGGGCCAACGTCCTGACTTTC. The resulting protein is CASRYRDVSSGANVLTF.